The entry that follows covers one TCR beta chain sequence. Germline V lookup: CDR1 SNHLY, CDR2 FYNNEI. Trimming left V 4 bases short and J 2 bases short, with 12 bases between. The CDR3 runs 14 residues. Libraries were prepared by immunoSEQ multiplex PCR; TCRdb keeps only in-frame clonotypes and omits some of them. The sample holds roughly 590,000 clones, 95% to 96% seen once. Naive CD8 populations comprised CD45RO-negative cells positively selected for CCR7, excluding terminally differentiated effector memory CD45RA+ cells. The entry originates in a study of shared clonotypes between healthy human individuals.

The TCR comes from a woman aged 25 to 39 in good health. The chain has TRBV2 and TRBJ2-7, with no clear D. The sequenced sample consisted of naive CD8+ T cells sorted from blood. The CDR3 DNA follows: TGTGCCAGCAGTGCTTTCGGCCCAGCCTACGAGCAGTACTTC. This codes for CASSAFGPAYEQYF.